This TCR beta chain was captured in a study of T cell repertoires in cytomegalovirus infection. Study context: Peptides in the study included HLA-C-restricted and HLA-B-restricted CMV epitopes. The public TCR beta signatures pointed to both CMV infection and matching HLA type.

TCRdb re-called the reads through MiXCR, storing one row per CDR3 protein. The repertoire holds just over 450,000 distinct CDR3 sequences, approximately 42% seen once, with 40% to 50% in the top ten. About this clonotype itself: As yet, its antigen is unknown.

Germline lookup yields CDR1 MNHEY and CDR2 SMNVEV (reference sequence). V was cut by 4 bases and J by 0 bases, with 6 bases left in between. The CDR3 totals 14 residues. This sequence joins TRBV27 and TRBJ2-2; D is unclear. The starting material was cultured PBMCs, obtained from culture after CMV antigen stimulation. This sequence originates from a human donor in good health (CMV status not recorded). Some clones in this sample may be carry-over from other donors' samples. The CDR3 sequence is CASSYYPNTGELFF. The DNA for the CDR3 is TGTGCCAGCAGTTATTACCCGAACACCGGGGAGCTGTTTTTT.